The sequence of this TCR beta chain was determined in a study of T cells in localized non-small cell lung cancer. Study results and caveats: Sequencing was restricted to one tumor region; therefore, heterogeneity remains possible. Exceeding tumor, uninvolved adjacent lung had the highest T cell clonality. A median of 57 clones ranked among the top 100 in tumor appeared in adjacent lung.

Germline V gene lookup returns CDR1 SGHNT and CDR2 YYREEE (reference sequence). Between the trimmed V and J ends, which lost 4 bases and 0 bases, there was a span of 10 bases. The CDR3 spans 14 residues. As regards this clone: Its antigen is not identified.

Measured with immunoSEQ multiplex PCR; TCRdb has only the in-frame clones, and not every one. This table has tens of thousands of clones, approximately 80% appearing once. The sequence was obtained from a male donor aged 60 or older with stage III squamous cell lung carcinoma. This chain connects TRBV5-4 to TRBJ1-1, with D perhaps TRBD1 (6 bases). Source: peripheral blood, taken before any cancer treatment. The CDR3 sequence: CASSGGALNTEAFF. DNA for the CDR3: TGTGCCAGCAGCGGGGGGGCCCTGAACACTGAAGCTTTCTTT.